This T cell receptor beta chain was retrieved from a study of graft-versus-host responses after intestinal transplantation. About the research overall: After anti-thymocyte globulin induction, recipients took tacrolimus and steroids for three to four years.

Study-wide findings and caveats: Recipient marrow contained GvH clones, some of which appeared first in ileum or blood.

This clone turned up a few times. Its antigen is still unknown. TCRdb's table, derived via immunoSEQ multiplex PCR, lists solely in-frame clones and lacks some. The table has just under 85,000 clones, approximately 90% seen once. V was cut by 2 bases and J by 3 bases, with 16 bases left in between. The CDR3 runs to 16 residues. Germline CDR1 MGHRA, CDR2 YSYEKL. The clonotype was recovered from a human donor who was the organ donor for an intestinal transplant. V is TRBV4-1 and J is TRBJ1-2, with no clear D. The sequences come from unstimulated CD8+ T cells sorted from spleen or lymph node cells, collected before transplant. The CDR3 DNA reads as TGCGCCAGCAGCCAATTCACTCTGTCGGCCTACTATGGCTACACCTTC. Translated, it gives CASSQFTLSAYYGYTF.